Listed below are T cell receptor beta chains from one sample, sequenced in a study of blood T cell repertoires in COVID-19. Assay used: immunoSEQ multiplex PCR; TCRdb lists only in-frame clones, some missing. The sample includes 190,000 or so clones, roughly 86% seen only once; the top ten take around a tenth. Sequenced: PBMCs or T cells enriched from blood (not recorded which). All receptors derive from a man in his late teens or twenties with acute COVID-19. Both conserved end residues are part of each CDR3. The D gene is left open where the match is weak. Some rows have no size entry. The others give once, few or many, or a class for an expanded clone.

TRBJ2-7,NA,NA,TRBV7-2,TGTGCCAGCAGCTTAGTGGGGGACTGGTGGGACGAGCAGTACTTC,CASSLVGDWWDEQYF
TRBJ2-3,few,TRBD2,TRBV9,TGTGCCAGTTCCCCCCTAGCGGGGGGTACAGATACGCAGTATTTT,CASSPLAGGTDTQYF
TRBJ2-2,NA,NA,TRBV25-1,TGTGCCAGCAGTGAATGGGACTCGGCCGGGGAGCTGTTTTTT,CASSEWDSAGELFF
TRBJ2-7,NA,NA,TRBV30,TGTGCCTGGAGTCCCGGGAGCTACGAGCAGTACTTC,CAWSPGSYEQYF
TRBJ2-5,once,NA,TRBV5-6,TGTGCCAGCAGCGCACTAGTCCAAGAGACCCAGTACTTC,CASSALVQETQYF
TRBJ2-1,NA,NA,TRBV19,TGTGCCAGTAGTATAGCAGGATTCACCTACAATGAGCAGTTCTTC,CASSIAGFTYNEQFF
TRBJ2-5,few,TRBD2,TRBV30,TGTGCCTGCCTCGGTAGGACTAGCGGGGCTTGGGAGACCCAGTACTTC,CACLGRTSGAWETQYF
TRBJ1-3,many,NA,TRBV7-2,TGTGCCAGCAGCTCCGCAGGTTCTGGAAACACCATATATTTT,CASSSAGSGNTIYF
TRBJ1-2,NA,NA,TRBV10-3,TGTGCCATCAGTGTTCCCGGGAAGTCTAACTATGGCTACACCTTC,CAISVPGKSNYGYTF
TRBJ2-1,NA,TRBD2,TRBV3-1/TRBV3-2,TGTGCCAGCAGCCAGGGGGCCAGCGGGAGTGGGATATACAATGAGCAGTTCTTC,CASSQGASGSGIYNEQFF
TRBJ2-5,NA,TRBD1,TRBV7-2,TGTGCCAGCAGCTCAAGGACAGGACGGCAAGAGACCCAGTACTTC,CASSSRTGRQETQYF
TRBJ2-7,NA,TRBD1,TRBV7-2,TGTGCCAGCAGCTCCCGGACAGGGTACGAGCAGTACTTC,CASSSRTGYEQYF
TRBJ1-5,NA,NA,TRBV27,TGTGCCAGCAGACAGGGCAATCAGCCCCAGCATTTT,CASRQGNQPQHF
TRBJ2-7,once,TRBD2,TRBV6-1,TGTGCCAGCAGTGAACTTACGGGAGGGCCATACGAGCAGTACTTC,CASSELTGGPYEQYF
TRBJ2-1,NA,NA,TRBV18,TGTGCCAGCTCACTACCTCTGGGGGCGACCTACAATGAGCAGTTCTTC,CASSLPLGATYNEQFF
TRBJ1-2,NA,NA,TRBV4-1,TGCGCCAGCAGCCAAGTAACGGGGGCTAACTATGGCTACACCTTC,CASSQVTGANYGYTF
TRBJ2-7,NA,TRBD1,TRBV27,TGTGCCAGCAGTTTATTTACGGCAGGGGGCGCGTACGAGCAGTACTTC,CASSLFTAGGAYEQYF
TRBJ2-7,once,TRBD1,TRBV11-2,TGTGCCAGCAGGCCTTTATGGGACAGGGGTTACGAGCAGTACTTC,CASRPLWDRGYEQYF
TRBJ1-2,NA,TRBD1,TRBV3-1/TRBV3-2,TGTGCCAGCAGCCAAGGACAGGGGATAAATGGCTACACCTTC,CASSQGQGINGYTF
TRBJ2-7,NA,NA,TRBV19,TGTGCCAGTAGTATTGGTCAGGGCGGCTACGAGCAGTACTTC,CASSIGQGGYEQYF
TRBJ1-1,NA,NA,TRBV29-1,TGCAGCGTTCTTGTGAACACTGAAGCTTTCTTT,CSVLVNTEAFF
TRBJ1-5,NA,NA,TRBV28,TGTGCCAGCAGCCCCTTTAATGGGGGCGATCAGCCCCAGCATTTT,CASSPFNGGDQPQHF
TRBJ2-5,NA,TRBD2,TRBV28,TGTGCCAGCAGTCGCCCGACTAGCGGGCAAGAGACCCAGTACTTC,CASSRPTSGQETQYF
TRBJ2-1,once,NA,TRBV30,TGTGCCTGGATGGAACGAGGGTACGTAAAAGAGCAGTTCTTC,CAWMERGYVKEQFF
TRBJ1-2,NA,NA,TRBV24-1,TGTGCCACCAGTGATTTGGGGGGGAACTATGGCTACACCTTC,CATSDLGGNYGYTF
TRBJ2-5,NA,NA,TRBV3-1/TRBV3-2,TGTGCCAGCAGCCAAGATGCAGCGATAGCTAAAGCTCAAGAGACCCAGTACTTC,CASSQDAAIAKAQETQYF
TRBJ2-3,NA,TRBD2,TRBV5-1,TGCGCCAGCACATTGGCGGGAGGGCTCGATACGCAGTATTTT,CASTLAGGLDTQYF
TRBJ2-3,NA,NA,TRBV7-9,TGTGCCAGCGGAGAACTCCCCACAGATACGCAGTATTTT,CASGELPTDTQYF
TRBJ2-2,NA,TRBD2,TRBV7-3,TGTGCCAGCAGCTTAAGAGGGAGGGCCTACACCGGGGAGCTGTTTTTT,CASSLRGRAYTGELFF
TRBJ2-5,few,NA,TRBV10-3,TGTGCCATCAGTGAGGACCGGGACTACCAAGAGACCCAGTACTTC,CAISEDRDYQETQYF
TRBJ2-2,NA,TRBD1,TRBV24-1,TGTGCCACCAGTGATCCCGGGACAGGGGGGGCGTCCGGGGAGCTGTTTTTT,CATSDPGTGGASGELFF
TRBJ2-7,NA,TRBD2,TRBV4-2,TGTGCCAGCAGCCAAGAACTAGCGGTAAGCTCCTACGAGCAGTACTTC,CASSQELAVSSYEQYF
TRBJ1-2,NA,TRBD1,TRBV27,TGTGCCAGCAGTCCCATGACAGGGGACTATGGCTACACCTTC,CASSPMTGDYGYTF
TRBJ2-5,NA,NA,TRBV10-3,TGTGCCATCAGTGAGCCACGGTCCAGGGAGACCCAGTACTTC,CAISEPRSRETQYF
TRBJ1-6,NA,TRBD1,TRBV28,TGTGCCAGCAGTCCGGGACAGGCAGATTCACCCCTCCACTTT,CASSPGQADSPLHF
TRBJ2-2,NA,NA,TRBV27,TGTGCCAGCAGTTTAAAAGTTCCCAGGGAGGCCACCGGGGAGCTGTTTTTT,CASSLKVPREATGELFF
TRBJ1-5,NA,NA,TRBV18,TGTGCCAGCTCAACGCGGGCAGTCAGCAATCAGCCCCAGCATTTT,CASSTRAVSNQPQHF
TRBJ2-1,NA,TRBD2,TRBV5-4,TGTGCCAGCAGCTTAGAAGGACTAGCGGGAATGTCATACAATGAGCAGTTCTTC,CASSLEGLAGMSYNEQFF
TRBJ2-5,NA,TRBD1,TRBV28,TGTGCCAGCAGTGGGGACAGGGAGACCCAGTACTTC,CASSGDRETQYF
TRBJ2-7,NA,TRBD2,TRBV4-2,TGTGCCAGCAGCCAAGCGAGCGGGAGTGGTGGCGAGCAGTACTTC,CASSQASGSGGEQYF
TRBJ1-2,NA,NA,TRBV29-1,TGCAGCGTTGAAGATCGGGGGGAGGAAGATGGCTACACCTTC,CSVEDRGEEDGYTF
TRBJ2-5,NA,NA,TRBV21-1,TGTGCCAGTGAACCTATCGAGGACCCCCCCTTTGATACTAGCGGGGCCGGGGAGACCCAGTACTTC,CASEPIEDPPFDTSGAGETQYF
TRBJ1-1,NA,NA,TRBV5-6,TGTGCCAGCAGCTTTTCCGTGAACACTGAAGCTTTCTTT,CASSFSVNTEAFF